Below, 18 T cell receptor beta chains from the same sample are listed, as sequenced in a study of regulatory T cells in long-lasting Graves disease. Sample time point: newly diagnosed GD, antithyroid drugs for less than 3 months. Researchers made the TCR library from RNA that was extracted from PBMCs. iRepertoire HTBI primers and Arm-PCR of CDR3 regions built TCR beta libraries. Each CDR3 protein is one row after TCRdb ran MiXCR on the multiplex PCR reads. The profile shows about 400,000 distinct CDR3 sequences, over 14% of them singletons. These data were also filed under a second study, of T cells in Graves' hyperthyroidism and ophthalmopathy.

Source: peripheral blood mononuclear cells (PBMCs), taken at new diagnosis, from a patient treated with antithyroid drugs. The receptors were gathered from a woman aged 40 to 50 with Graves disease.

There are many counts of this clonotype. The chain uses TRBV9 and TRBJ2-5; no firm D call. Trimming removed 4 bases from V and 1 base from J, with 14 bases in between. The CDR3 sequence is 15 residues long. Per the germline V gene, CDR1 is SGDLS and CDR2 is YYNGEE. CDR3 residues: CASSPIGQSQETQYF. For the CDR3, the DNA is TGTGCCAGCAGCCCAATTGGGCAGAGCCAAGAGACCCAGTACTTC.

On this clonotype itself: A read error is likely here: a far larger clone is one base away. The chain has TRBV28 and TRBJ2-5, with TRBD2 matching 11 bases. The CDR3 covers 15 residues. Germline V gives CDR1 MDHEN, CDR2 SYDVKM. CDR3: CASSLPITSGSPPHF. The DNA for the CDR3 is TGTGCCAGCAGTCTCCCCATTACTAGCGGGAGCCCCCCCCACTTC.

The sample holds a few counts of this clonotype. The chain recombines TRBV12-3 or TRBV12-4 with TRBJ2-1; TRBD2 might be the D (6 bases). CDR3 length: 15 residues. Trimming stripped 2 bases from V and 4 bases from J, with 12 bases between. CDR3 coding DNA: TGTGCCAGCAGTTTACAAGCGGGTATTTACAATGAGCAGTTCTTC. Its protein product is CASSLQAGIYNEQFF.

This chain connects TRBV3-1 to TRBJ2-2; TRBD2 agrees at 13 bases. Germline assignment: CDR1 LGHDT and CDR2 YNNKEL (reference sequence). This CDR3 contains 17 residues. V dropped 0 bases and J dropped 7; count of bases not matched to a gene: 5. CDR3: CASSQDRGLAGYGELFF. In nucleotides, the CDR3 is TGTGCCAGCAGCCAAGACAGGGGACTAGCGGGATACGGGGAGCTGTTTTTT.

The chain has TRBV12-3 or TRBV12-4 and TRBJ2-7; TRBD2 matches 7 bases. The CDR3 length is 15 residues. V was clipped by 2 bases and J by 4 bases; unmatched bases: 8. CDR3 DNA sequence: TGTGCCAGCAGTTTACTAGGAACTAGCGATTACGAGCAGTACTTC. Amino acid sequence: CASSLLGTSDYEQYF.

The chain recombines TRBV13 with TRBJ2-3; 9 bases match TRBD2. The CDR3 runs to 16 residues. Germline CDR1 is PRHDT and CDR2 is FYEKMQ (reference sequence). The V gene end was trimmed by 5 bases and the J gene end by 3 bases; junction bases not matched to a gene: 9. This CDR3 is CASSRGGGGETDTQYF. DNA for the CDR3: TGTGCCAGCAGCCGAGGGGGCGGGGGGGAGACAGATACGCAGTATTTT. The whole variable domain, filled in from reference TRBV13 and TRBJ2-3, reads AAGVIQSPRHLIKEKRETATLKCYPIPRHDTVYWYQQGPGQDPQFLISFYEKMQSDKGSIPDRFSAQQFSDYHSELNMSSLELGDSALYFCASSRGGGGETDTQYFGPGTRLTVL.

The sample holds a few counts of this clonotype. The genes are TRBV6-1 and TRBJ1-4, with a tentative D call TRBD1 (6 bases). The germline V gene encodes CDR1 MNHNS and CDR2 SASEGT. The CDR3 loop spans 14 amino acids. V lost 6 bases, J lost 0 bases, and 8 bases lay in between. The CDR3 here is CASRQGPTNEKLFF. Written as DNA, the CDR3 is TGTGCCAGCAGGCAGGGGCCAACTAATGAAAAACTGTTTTTT.

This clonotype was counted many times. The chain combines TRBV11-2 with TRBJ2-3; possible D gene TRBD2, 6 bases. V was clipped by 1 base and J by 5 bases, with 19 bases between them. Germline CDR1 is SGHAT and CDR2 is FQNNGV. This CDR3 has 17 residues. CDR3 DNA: TGTGCCAGCAGCTTAGCCGCGCCAGGGACTGGTTTAGATACGCAGTATTTT. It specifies CASSLAAPGTGLDTQYF.

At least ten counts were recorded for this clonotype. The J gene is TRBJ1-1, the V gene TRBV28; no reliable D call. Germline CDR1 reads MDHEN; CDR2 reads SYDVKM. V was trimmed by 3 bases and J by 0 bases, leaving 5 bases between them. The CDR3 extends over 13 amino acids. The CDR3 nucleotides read TGTGCCAGCAGTTTTCGGCTGAACACTGAAGCTTTCTTT. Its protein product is CASSFRLNTEAFF.

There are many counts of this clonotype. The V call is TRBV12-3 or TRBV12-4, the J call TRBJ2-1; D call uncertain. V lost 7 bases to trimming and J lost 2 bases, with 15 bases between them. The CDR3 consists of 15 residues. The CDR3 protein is CASIPKWQPYNEQFF. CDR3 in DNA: TGTGCCAGCATCCCCAAATGGCAACCCTACAATGAGCAGTTCTTC.

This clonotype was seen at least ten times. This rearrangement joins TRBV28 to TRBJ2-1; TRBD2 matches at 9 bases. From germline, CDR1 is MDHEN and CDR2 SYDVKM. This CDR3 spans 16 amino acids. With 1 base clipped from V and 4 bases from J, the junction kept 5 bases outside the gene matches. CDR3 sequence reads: CASSLFRLAGYNEQFF. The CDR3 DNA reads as TGTGCCAGCAGTTTATTCAGGCTAGCGGGATACAATGAGCAGTTCTTC.

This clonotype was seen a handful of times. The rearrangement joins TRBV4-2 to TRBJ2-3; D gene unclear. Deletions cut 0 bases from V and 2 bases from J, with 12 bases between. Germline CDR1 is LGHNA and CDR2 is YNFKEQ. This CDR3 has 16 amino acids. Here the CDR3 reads CASSQDPGGPTDTQYF. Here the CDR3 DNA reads TGTGCCAGCAGCCAAGATCCGGGCGGACCCACAGATACGCAGTATTTT.

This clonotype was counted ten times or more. CDR3 DNA sequence: TGCAGTGCTAGTCGCCGGGACCGAGATACCACAGATACGCAGTATTTT. It encodes CSASRRDRDTTDTQYF. The chain joins TRBV20-1 to TRBJ2-3; either TRBD1 or TRBD2 may supply D (5 bases each). Looked up from germline, CDR1 is DFQATT and CDR2 is SNEGSKA (reference sequence). The CDR3 spans 16 residues. The V and J ends lost 3 bases and 2 bases respectively, with 18 bases between them.

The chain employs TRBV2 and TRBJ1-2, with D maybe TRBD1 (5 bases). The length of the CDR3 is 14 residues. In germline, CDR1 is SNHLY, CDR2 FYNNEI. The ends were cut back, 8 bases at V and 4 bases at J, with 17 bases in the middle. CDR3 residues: CASHPYQGFYGYTF. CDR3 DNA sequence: TGTGCCAGCCACCCTTACCAGGGCTTCTATGGCTACACCTTC.

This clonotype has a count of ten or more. DNA of the CDR3: TGTGCCAGCAGTTCCACCAGGGAACTACACATATACGAGCAGTACTTC. As protein: CASSSTRELHIYEQYF. The chain recombines TRBV28 with TRBJ2-7; a possible D gene is TRBD1 (5 bases). Germline loops: CDR1 MDHEN, CDR2 SYDVKM. Between the trimmed V and J ends, which lost 4 bases and 4 bases, there was a span of 20 bases. This CDR3 is 16 amino acids long.

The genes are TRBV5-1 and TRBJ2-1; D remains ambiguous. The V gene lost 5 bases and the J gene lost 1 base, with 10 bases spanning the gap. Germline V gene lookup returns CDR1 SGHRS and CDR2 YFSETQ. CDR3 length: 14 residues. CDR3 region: CASRPGMSYNEQFF. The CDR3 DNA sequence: TGCGCCAGCAGGCCGGGTATGTCCTACAATGAGCAGTTCTTC.

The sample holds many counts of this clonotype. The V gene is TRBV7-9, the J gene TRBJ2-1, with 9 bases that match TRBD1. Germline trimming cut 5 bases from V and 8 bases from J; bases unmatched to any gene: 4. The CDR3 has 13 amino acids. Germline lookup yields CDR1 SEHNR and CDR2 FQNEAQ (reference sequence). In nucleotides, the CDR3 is TGTGCCAGCAGCGTAACAGGGGGCTATGAGCAGTTCTTC. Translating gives CASSVTGGYEQFF.

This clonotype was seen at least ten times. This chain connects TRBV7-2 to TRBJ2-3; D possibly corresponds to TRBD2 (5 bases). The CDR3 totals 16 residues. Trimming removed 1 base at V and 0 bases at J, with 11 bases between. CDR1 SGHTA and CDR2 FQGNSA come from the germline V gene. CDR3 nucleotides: TGTGCCAGCAGCTTAGGGTATAGCGTAAGCACAGATACGCAGTATTTT. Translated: CASSLGYSVSTDTQYF.